This entry concerns a single T cell receptor beta chain. This record belongs to a study of OX40 agonist ivuxolimab in advanced cancers. The protocol was immunoSEQ multiplex PCR, while the TCRdb copy is restricted to in-frame clones and leaves out a portion. The data contain 9,500 to 14,000 clones, about 86% of them singletons. From germline, CDR1 is LNHNV and CDR2 YYDKDF (reference sequence). CDR3 length equals 17 residues. The trim removed 1 base at V and 1 base at J, leaving 6 bases unmatched. This clonotype was sampled from an adult with an advanced solid tumor such as melanoma, head and neck, liver or kidney cancer. V usage is TRBV15 and J usage is TRBJ2-3; 9 bases fit TRBD2. Sequencing used CD4+ or CD8+ T cells sorted from blood, obtained in a trial of the OX40 agonist ivuxolimab. The CDR3 DNA follows: TGTGCCACCAGCAGAGCGGCGGGAGGGCGGGGCACAGATACGCAGTATTTT. This translates into CATSRAAGGRGTDTQYF.